This entry features one TCR beta chain sequence. Its antigen is unidentified. The sample comes from a study of T-cell memory formation after mild COVID-19. Study background: In these data, TCR clusters were largely donor specific.

Findings and caveats of the study: Clones contracting over day 15 to 85 were CD4/CD8 balanced, with later expanders leaning CD4+. A subset of responding clones appeared in pre-infection memory, suggesting cross-reactive memory joined. For contracting clones, CD4+ ones sat mainly in CM and EM, CD8+ in EMRA.

The V end was cut by 0 bases, the J end by 4 bases, with 9 bases between. Germline values: CDR1 LGHNA, CDR2 YSLEER. The length of the CDR3 is 14 residues. Using its own MiXCR run on the 5' RACE reads, TCRdb lists one record per CDR3 protein. The profile shows over 500,000 distinct CDR3 sequences, roughly 17% of them singletons. This chain joins TRBV4-3 and TRBJ2-5; D is unclear. This clonotype originated in an adult woman who had mild COVID-19 (a few samples of this study predate the infection). Cell type and time point are not known. Sequencing was performed on PBMCs or a T cell subset sorted from them (not recorded which). The CDR3 loop reads CASSQEGIRETQYF. In DNA form, the CDR3 reads TGCGCCAGCAGCCAAGAGGGTATTCGAGAGACCCAGTACTTC.